This T cell receptor (delta chain) was sequenced during a study of gamma-delta chains in newborns, infants, children. About the research overall: Innate gammadelta T cells reportedly expand polyclonally right after birth, driven by microbial exposure, per the title.

TCRdb called clones from the reads again using CATT. This table has 7,500 to 10,000 delta-chain clones, over 1.5% appearing once. Germline values: CDR1 TSWWSYY, CDR2 QGS. This CDR3 contains 20 residues. Germline trimming cut 3 bases from V and 3 bases from J; bases unmatched to any gene: 19. This clone counts as medium-sized. Other DNA sequences within the sample encode an identical CDR3. The TCR originated in a child who was a newborn, infant or young child, either healthy, febrile or measles-vaccinated (not recorded which). Sequencing was performed on blood. The genes are TRDV1 and TRDJ1; 10 bases agree with TRDD3. CDR3 DNA sequence: TGTGCTCTTGGGGAGCTTAACCTGTCGAGCGGGGGATACGGGCCCGATAAACTCATCTTT. It yields the protein CALGELNLSSGGYGPDKLIF.